Below, 25 T cell receptor beta chains from the same sample are listed, as sequenced in a study of blood T cell repertoires in COVID-19. Generated by immunoSEQ multiplex PCR, the TCRdb table keeps only in-frame clones and is missing some. The data show more than 85,000 clones, around three quarters seen once. Sequenced: peripheral blood. All receptors derive from a human donor in a cohort sampled during active or convalescent COVID-19.

This chain uses TRBV9 with TRBJ1-3, with D perhaps TRBD1 (6 bases). Trimming took off 4 bases at V and 4 bases at J, with 12 bases between the two ends. CDR1 and CDR2 (germline): SGDLS, YYNGEE. The CDR3 is 14 residues long. The CDR3 loop reads CASSPWTDGNTIYF. CDR3 DNA sequence: TGTGCCAGCAGCCCCTGGACAGACGGAAACACCATATATTTT.

The V gene is TRBV5-1, the J gene TRBJ1-2; a weak D match, TRBD1 (6 bases). V lost 3 bases, J lost 0 bases, and 9 bases lay in between. The CDR3 spans 14 residues. In germline, CDR1 is SGHRS, CDR2 YFSETQ. The CDR3 coding sequence is TGCGCCAGCAGCTCCGGACAGACTAACTATGGCTACACCTTC. Residues: CASSSGQTNYGYTF.

A few counts support this clone. Within the sample, other DNA sequences also encode this same CDR3. The chain carries TRBV7-9 and TRBJ2-7; a possible D gene is TRBD1 (6 bases). V lost 1 base to trimming and J lost 3 bases, with 10 bases between them. CDR1 is SEHNR, CDR2 FQNEAQ, per germline (reference sequence). The length of the CDR3 is 14 residues. CDR3: CASSLDGDNYEQYF. CDR3 nucleotide sequence: TGTGCCAGCAGCTTAGACGGGGACAACTACGAGCAGTACTTC.

V is TRBV6-6 and J is TRBJ2-5, with 7 bases aligning to TRBD1. CDR1 is MNHNY, CDR2 SVGAGI, per germline (reference sequence). CDR3 length equals 14 residues. V was pared by 6 bases and J by 4 bases, with 8 bases of the junction left unmatched. CDR3 loop: CASSPRQGGETQYF. The CDR3 DNA sequence: TGTGCCAGCAGCCCGAGACAGGGTGGAGAGACCCAGTACTTC.

This clone was counted only a few times. The chain uses TRBV3-1 (or the pseudogene TRBV3-2) and TRBJ2-5; maybe TRBD2 (7 bases). CDR3 size: 15 residues. Germline V gene lookup returns CDR1 LGHDT and CDR2 YNNKEL (reference sequence). Between the trimmed V and J ends, which lost 0 bases and 4 bases, there was a span of 12 bases. The CDR3 DNA sequence: TGTGCCAGCAGCCAAGATGGGAGGGGGGCAGAGACCCAGTACTTC. Protein product: CASSQDGRGAETQYF.

The chain couples TRBV18 to TRBJ2-5; 9 bases align to TRBD2. After removal of 6 bases from V and 1 base from J, the junction contained 3 bases not matched to a gene. Germline V gene sequence: CDR1 KGHSH, CDR2 LQKENI. The CDR3 sequence is 14 residues long. The CDR3 reads CASSSGGAQETQYF. In nucleotides, the CDR3 is TGTGCCAGCTCTAGCGGGGGAGCCCAAGAGACCCAGTACTTC.

This chain uses TRBV20-1 with TRBJ2-7, with D perhaps matching TRBD2 (5 bases). The CDR3 spans 11 residues. Per the germline V gene, CDR1 is DFQATT and CDR2 is SNEGSKA (reference sequence). The V and J ends lost 5 bases and 7 bases respectively, with 12 bases between them. This CDR3 reads CSAGPGLEQYF. The CDR3 nucleotides are TGCAGTGCTGGTCCGGGGTTAGAGCAGTACTTC.

V is TRBV5-6 and J is TRBJ2-5; 10 nucleotides line up with TRBD2. Germline V gene sequence: CDR1 SGHDT, CDR2 YYEEEE. This CDR3 is 17 amino acids long. V was pared by 1 base and J by 4 bases, with 10 bases of the junction left unmatched. The CDR3 here is CASSLNSGLALRETQYF. The CDR3 DNA is TGTGCCAGCAGCTTGAACTCGGGACTAGCGTTGCGAGAGACCCAGTACTTC. Combining the CDR3 with reference TRBV5-6 and TRBJ2-5 gives the whole variable domain DAGVTQSPTHLIKTRGQQVTLRCSPKSGHDTVSWYQQALGQGPQFIFQYYEEEERQRGNFPDRFSGHQFPNYSSELNVNALLLGDSALYLCASSLNSGLALRETQYFGPGTRLLVL.

This CDR3 is CASSSTPQTAYNYGYTF. For the CDR3, the DNA is TGTGCCAGCAGTTCTACGCCCCAAACAGCCTATAACTATGGCTACACCTTC. This rearrangement joins TRBV7-8 to TRBJ1-2; the D is unclear. Deletions cut 6 bases from V and 1 base from J, with 21 bases between. The germline gives CDR1 SGHVS, CDR2 FQNEAQ. CDR3 length equals 17 residues.

This clone was counted a few times. This sequence joins TRBV7-3 and TRBJ2-7; tentatively, D is TRBD2 (5 bases). Trimming pared 4 bases from V and 2 bases from J, leaving 15 bases between. The CDR3 consists of 15 residues. CDR1 and CDR2 from the germline V gene are SGHTA and FQGTGA. The chain's CDR3 is CASSSGLISPYEQYF. The CDR3 DNA reads TGTGCCAGCAGCTCCGGACTCATTTCCCCCTACGAGCAGTACTTC.

The chain employs TRBV24-1 and TRBJ2-3, with a tentative D call TRBD2 (6 bases). In germline, CDR1 is KGHDR, CDR2 SFDVKD. The CDR3 has 15 amino acids. Trimming pared 7 bases from V and 1 base from J, leaving 14 bases between. CDR3 bases: TGTGCCACCAGCACGGCGGGGTCTGGCACAGATACGCAGTATTTT. It yields the protein CATSTAGSGTDTQYF.

CDR3 DNA sequence: TGTGCCAGCAGACCCGGACAGATTAGCAATCAGCCCCAGCATTTT. This gives the protein CASRPGQISNQPQHF. The rearrangement joins TRBV27 to TRBJ1-5; a possible D gene is TRBD1 (6 bases). The V gene lost 6 bases and the J gene lost 0 bases, with 12 bases spanning the gap. The germline V gene encodes CDR1 MNHEY and CDR2 SMNVEV (reference sequence). The CDR3 length is 15 residues.

The rearrangement links TRBV24-1 to TRBJ2-7; D is perhaps TRBD1 (6 bases). Germline V gives CDR1 KGHDR, CDR2 SFDVKD. Trimming pared 3 bases from V and 5 bases from J, leaving 16 bases between. The CDR3 has 15 amino acids. For the CDR3, the DNA is TGTGCCACCAGTGATCCGGGACAAGAGGACCACGAGCAGTACTTC. It yields the protein CATSDPGQEDHEQYF.

The chain combines TRBV5-1 with TRBJ2-3, with TRBD1 identical over 7 bases. The germline V gene encodes CDR1 SGHRS and CDR2 YFSETQ. Trimming cost V 3 bases and J 2 bases; bases outside gene matches: 3. This CDR3 has 14 residues. DNA of the CDR3: TGCGCCAGCAGCTCGGGACAGCCCACAGATACGCAGTATTTT. Its protein product is CASSSGQPTDTQYF.

This clone was detected only a few times. V is TRBV20-1 and J is TRBJ2-7, with no clear D. CDR1 DFQATT and CDR2 SNEGSKA come from the germline V gene (reference sequence). V was clipped by 3 bases and J by 6 bases, with 6 bases between them. The CDR3 extends over 10 amino acids. For the CDR3, the DNA is TGCAGTGCTAGTTTCGTCGAGCAGTACTTC. Protein: CSASFVEQYF.

This chain uses TRBV19 with TRBJ2-7; D unclear. The CDR3 consists of 12 residues. V was trimmed by 2 bases and J by 7 bases, leaving 9 bases between them. Germline loops: CDR1 LNHDA, CDR2 SQIVND (reference sequence). CDR3 DNA: TGTGCCAGTAGTATAAACCAGGTAGAGCAGTACTTC. Amino acid sequence: CASSINQVEQYF. Combining the CDR3 with reference TRBV19 and TRBJ2-7 gives the whole variable domain DGGITQSPKYLFRKEGQNVTLSCEQNLNHDAMYWYRQDPGQGLRLIYYSQIVNDFQKGDIAEGYSVSREKKESFPLTVTSAQKNPTAFYLCASSINQVEQYFGPGTRLTVT.

The chain employs TRBV6-5 and TRBJ1-5; a possible D gene is TRBD1 (6 bases). Germline V gene lookup returns CDR1 MNHEY and CDR2 SVGAGI. The CDR3 extends over 13 amino acids. V lost 8 bases and J 4 bases, leaving 12 bases between the germline ends. CDR3 residues: CASGRGRNQPQHF. CDR3 DNA: TGTGCCAGCGGCAGGGGTCGTAATCAGCCCCAGCATTTT.

The gene calls are TRBV19 and TRBJ2-3, with D possibly being TRBD1 (5 bases). Germline V CDR1 and CDR2: LNHDA, SQIVND (reference sequence). The V end lost 5 bases, the J end lost 6 bases, and 18 bases lay between the germline ends. The CDR3 runs to 15 residues. In nucleotides, the CDR3 is TGTGCCAGTAGTCCTAGGACCACAGGCTATGATACGCAGTATTTT. Its protein is CASSPRTTGYDTQYF.

This clone occurred many times. The gene calls are TRBV27 and TRBJ1-1; D is perhaps TRBD1 (5 bases). CDR1 is MNHEY, CDR2 SMNVEV, per germline (reference sequence). This CDR3 spans 13 amino acids. V was pared by 2 bases and J by 3 bases, with 7 bases between. The CDR3 reads CASSLSRDTEAFF. DNA of the CDR3: TGTGCCAGCAGTTTAAGCAGGGACACTGAAGCTTTCTTT.

V gene TRBV27 combines with J gene TRBJ2-7; D possibly corresponds to TRBD2 (6 bases). Trimming stripped 0 bases from V and 0 bases from J, with 9 bases between. The CDR3 extends over 15 amino acids. Germline CDR1 is MNHEY and CDR2 is SMNVEV (reference sequence). CDR3 loop: CASSLSGGNSYEQYF. The DNA of the CDR3 is TGTGCCAGCAGTTTATCGGGCGGGAACTCCTACGAGCAGTACTTC.

The chain uses TRBV27 and TRBJ1-2; 9 nucleotides line up with TRBD1. V lost 4 bases and J lost 0; bases outside the gene matches: 3. The CDR3 is 15 residues long. Germline V CDR1 and CDR2: MNHEY, SMNVEV (reference sequence). The CDR3 here is CASSSRTGANYGYTF. The CDR3 DNA is TGTGCCAGCAGTTCCCGGACAGGGGCTAACTATGGCTACACCTTC.

This sequence joins TRBV11-2 and TRBJ1-3; maybe TRBD1 (5 bases). There are 16 residues in the CDR3. V lost 3 bases, J lost 5 bases, and 17 bases lay in between. Per germline, CDR1 SGHAT and CDR2 FQNNGV. Here the CDR3 reads CASSLRDRRGRNTIYF. CDR3 nucleotides: TGTGCCAGCAGCTTGCGGGACCGCCGTGGAAGAAACACCATATATTTT.

This clone was seen a single time. The V and J genes are TRBV12-3 or TRBV12-4 and TRBJ2-7, with unresolved D. V lost 3 bases, J lost 3 bases, and 9 bases lay in between. This CDR3 has 13 amino acids. The CDR3 DNA follows: TGTGCCAGCAGTTTTGCGGTTAACTACGAGCAGTACTTC. It codes for CASSFAVNYEQYF.

This chain links TRBV7-9 with TRBJ1-2; 12 bases fit TRBD1. The CDR3 covers 16 residues. Germline trimming cut 6 bases from V and 2 bases from J; bases unmatched to any gene: 7. CDR1 is SEHNR, CDR2 FQNEAQ, per germline (reference sequence). The CDR3 nucleotides read TGTGCCAGCAGACCATCCGGGACAGGGGGCAACTATGGCTACACCTTC. It codes for CASRPSGTGGNYGYTF.

J is TRBJ2-7 and V is TRBV28; 8 nucleotides agree with TRBD2. The trim removed 7 bases at V and 4 bases at J, leaving 9 bases unmatched. CDR3 length: 14 amino acids. The germline V gene encodes CDR1 MDHEN and CDR2 SYDVKM. The CDR3 DNA follows: TGTGCCAGCACCCTCGGGGGGGGACTTTACGAGCAGTACTTC. As protein: CASTLGGGLYEQYF. Drawing the rest from reference TRBV28 and TRBJ2-7, the complete variable domain is DVKVTQSSRYLVKRTGEKVFLECVQDMDHENMFWYRQDPGLGLRLIYFSYDVKMKEKGDIPEGYSVSREKKERFSLILESASTNQTSMYLCASTLGGGLYEQYFGPGTRLTVT.